The present T cell receptor (beta chain) was sequenced within a study of blood T cells in healthy people across ages. Sample-barcoded 5' priming and a J-beta primer mix drove a second PCR of about 7 to 12 cycles. Per sample, CDR3-containing paired-end reads numbered at least 2.5 million. TCRdb itself ran the 5' RACE reads through MiXCR, one entry per CDR3 protein. This sample has roughly 2 million distinct CDR3 sequences, with around half found just once. Study results and limitations: PBMCs left unsorted prevented a conclusive naive versus antigen-experienced comparison.

This clonotype occurred a few times. The antigen is not known. Caucasian, healthy and from Russia, the donors were aged between 6 and 90. The germline V gene has CDR1 MNHNS and CDR2 SASEGT. The CDR3 spans 15 residues. V lost 3 bases to trimming and J lost 7 bases, with 13 bases between them. This rearrangement joins TRBV6-1 to TRBJ1-6; D is uncertain. This TCR was recovered from a woman between 35 and 50 years old in good health. Sequencing was performed on blood. CDR3 sequence reads: CASSDPGGWNSPLHF. In DNA, the CDR3 is TGTGCCAGCAGTGATCCTGGAGGTTGGAATTCACCCCTCCACTTT.